Reported below is one T cell receptor beta chain. This clonotype was counted ten times or more. Its antigen remains unidentified. No much larger clonotype is one base removed from it; base qualities were not supplied. The library was built by means of multiplex PCR. The reads were generated on an Illumina HiSeq 4000. CDR3 regions were amplified by Arm-PCR with iRepertoire HTBI primers to construct TCR beta libraries. PCR products were gel purified before sequencing. In the source study's methods: Gene usage analysis of CDR3 amino acid clonotypes used the roughly 60 TRBV and some 13 TRBJ segments found across samples. Filtered high-quality paired reads were merged into contigs using COPE and FqMerger. BLAST was used to align contigs to IMGT TRBV, TRBD and TRBJ reference genes, and CDR3 was defined according to IMGT. Clonotypes above 0.1% frequency were classified as highly expanded clones. Repertoire diversity was measured by Shannon entropy, and V-J evenness by the Gini coefficient. Clonotypes shared by more than one individual were considered public. TCRdb took the public reads, trimmed them with fastp at Q25, ran MiXCR for clone calling and kept in-frame beta chains. CDR3 protein duplicates are merged, each entry listing the most common genes and DNA. TCRdb assigned the V and J calls; the authors' analysis was not used. Present in this sample are 350,000 to 400,000 distinct CDR3 sequences, under 20% of which were seen just once. The ten largest clones take up 20% of the sample.

This sample is part of a study of regulatory T cells in long-lasting Graves disease (dated by TCRdb to about 2021). Turning to the overall study: Antithyroid drugs had been taken for less than 3 months by newly diagnosed Graves' disease patients. A total of around 35 samples underwent TCR sequencing, from roughly 13 patients with persistent Graves' disease and 20 or so patients with newly diagnosed Graves' disease. Persistent Graves' disease patients were compared with newly diagnosed Graves' disease patients by peripheral blood TCR sequencing and RNA sequencing. The study took place in China and was registered as a clinical trial. The study at large found these results: Only the TCR beta chain was sequenced and analyzed. Only peripheral blood was studied, because thyroid tissue, the primary lesion, was inaccessible. Preferential use of TRBV28, TRBJ1-2 and TRBJ2-5 was observed in persistent disease, whereas TRBV20-1 and TRBJ2-1 were favored in newly diagnosed disease. More public clonotypes were shared among persistent patients (under 3,000) than among newly diagnosed patients (roughly 1,000). Compared with newly diagnosed patients, patients with persistent Graves' disease had lower TCR Shannon entropy and fewer highly expanded clones, which suggests clonal expansion. As a limitation, the authors acknowledged that the small sample size may reduce accuracy.

The CDR3, from cysteine to phenylalanine, totals 11 residues. The only DNA kept is the CDR3, 33 bases in frame from the first base. CDR1 SNHLY and CDR2 FYNNEI are derived from the germline V gene. V drops 8 bases and J drops 10 bases, leaving 13 bases in between. In the paper's terms, the time point label means: newly diagnosed GD, antithyroid drugs for less than 3 months. For both TCR sequencing and RNA sequencing, RNA was extracted from PBMCs using TRIzol. The diagnosis of Graves' disease followed American Thyroid Association guidelines. The patients came from an endocrinology department in Xi'an, China. Each patient gave 9 to 10 milliliters of peripheral blood, collected in an EDTA anticoagulant tube. Ficoll Paque Plus density gradient separation was used to isolate PBMCs, and no additional T cell sorting was done. RNA quality was checked with an Agilent 2100 Bioanalyzer and agarose gel, and concentration with a NanoDrop 2000.

The data also belong to a second study, concerning T cells in Graves' hyperthyroidism and ophthalmopathy. The second study's paper adds: Stable Graves' hyperthyroidism was defined as the absence of progression to ophthalmopathy over 18 months of follow-up. Hyperthyroidism patients were aged 18 to 65 years and newly diagnosed, with disease duration of less than 2 months. Exclusion was applied to patients with uncontrolled infections, other autoimmune diseases, pregnancy or lactation. Diagnoses were based on clinical symptoms, serum thyroxine and TRAb, thyroid ultrasound and orbital computed tomography. The TCR CDR3 was subjected to a first round of RT-PCR using the HTBI primer set and the Qiagen OneStep RT-PCR kit. Most expanded thyroid clonotypes (frequency above 0.001) were also detected in blood, suggesting blood repertoires may reflect thyroid immune responses. Ophthalmopathy was separated from stable hyperthyroidism by a 13 V-J signature model, with roughly 88% sensitivity and about 81% specificity obtained in cross-validation and 80%/75% obtained in testing. In validation, the model predicted progression to ophthalmopathy with about 71% sensitivity and approximately 78% specificity, a median of 6.5 months before onset. To identify TCR V-J signatures that set the groups apart, the researchers used a discovery cohort of 90 to 100 patients, made up of some 41 with Graves' ophthalmopathy and some 55 with stable Graves' hyperthyroidism. Prospective prediction of ophthalmopathy was tested in an independent validation cohort consisting of 18 hyperthyroidism patients and more than 15 patients who later progressed to ophthalmopathy. The 95 to 100 discovery patients were randomly split 7:3 into training and test sets. Thyroid tissue and blood T-cell repertoires from six Graves' hyperthyroidism patients were also compared in the study. After blood sampling, hyperthyroidism patients were treated with methimazole at a starting dose of 30 mg daily, and ophthalmopathy patients were treated with high-dose intravenous methylprednisolone. A second multiplex PCR round built the libraries, followed by size selection and purification. Sequencing of the libraries was done on an Illumina HiSeq2000 using paired-end 100 bp reads. SOAPnuke was used to process the raw data, with reads discarded if the reads contained adapters or uncalled bases, had a mean Phred below 15, or lacked an exact constant-primer or identifier match. COPE v1.2.5 was used to merge the high-quality paired reads, and each unique nucleotide sequence was defined as a clonotype. MiTCR v1.1 was used to align clonotypes to the IMGT TRBV, TRBD and TRBJ reference segments. Analysis was restricted to V-J combinations with a frequency above 0.0001, which covered over 98% of repertoires. A TCS score was defined as the ratio between F50 (clonal expansion) and ExV (chaos), using BLOSUM62-based TCRdist between CDR3 peptides within each V-J. Welch's t-statistics and random forest reduced 500 to 650 V-J features to 13, which were used in a naive Bayes classifier (R e1071). Sample size was not statistically predetermined, and investigators were not blinded to group allocation. TCR Vbeta CDR3 sequencing of 120 to 150 peripheral blood samples (approximately 44 ophthalmopathy, 70 to 85 hyperthyroidism and some 17 progressor patients) is reported in the paper.

This chain joins TRBV2 to TRBJ2-3; too little of a D gene remains to name it. This receptor was obtained from a woman in her late teens or twenties with Graves disease. Donor details come from another sample of the same person, matched by shared clones. Sequencing used peripheral blood mononuclear cells (PBMCs), obtained at new diagnosis, from a patient treated with antithyroid drugs. The DNA sequence is given as TGTGCCAGCCTTACGAGTCGGGCGCAGTATTTT. It translates as CASLTSRAQYF.